This T cell receptor (beta chain) derives from a study of control samples from healthy donors and cancer patients. Some clones are missing from TCRdb's copy, which holds only in-frame ones; the method was immunoSEQ multiplex PCR. The sample records around 140,000 clones, roughly 93% being singletons. The sequenced material came from blood. This clonotype was obtained from a man between 18 and 35 years old in good health.

CDR3 loop: CASSFPGGGDQPQHF. The CDR3 DNA sequence: TGCGCCAGCAGCTTCCCAGGGGGAGGGGATCAGCCCCAGCATTTT. The genes are TRBV5-1 and TRBJ1-5; 7 nucleotides align to TRBD1. Unmatched junction bases numbered 7, after V lost 2 bases and J lost 5 bases. Germline V lookup: CDR1 SGHRS, CDR2 YFSETQ. The CDR3 has 15 amino acids.